This is a list of T cell receptor beta chains from one sample in a study of T-cell reconstitution after alpha-beta-depleted transplantation in children. MiXCR was run by TCRdb on the PCR reads, yielding one entry per CDR3 protein. The sample lists over 150,000 distinct CDR3 sequences; 6.6% were seen once. The sample here was PBMCs, taken before TCRalphabeta/CD19-depleted stem cell transplant. Every receptor here comes from a boy younger than 10 with acute lymphoblastic leukemia, due to receive a stem cell transplant. Both conserved end residues are part of each CDR3. Size values are once, few and many counts, or a class for expanded clones, and some rows have none.

clone_size: many
j_call: TRBJ1-1
v_call: TRBV5-1
cdr3_length: 12
cdr3_aa: CASTGANTEAFF

clone_size: many
j_call: TRBJ1-1
v_call: TRBV5-1
cdr3_length: 16
cdr3_aa: CASSLDGTGMNTEAFF

clone_size: many
j_call: TRBJ2-7
v_call: TRBV28
cdr3_length: 11
cdr3_aa: CASGGTYEQYF

clone_size: many
j_call: TRBJ2-1
v_call: TRBV12-3/TRBV12-4
cdr3_length: 13
cdr3_aa: CASSPDTYNEQFF

clone_size: many
j_call: TRBJ2-7
v_call: TRBV6-1
cdr3_length: 14
cdr3_aa: CASSEALLHYEQYF

clone_size: many
j_call: TRBJ2-2
v_call: TRBV2
cdr3_length: 14
cdr3_aa: CASSDAGSTGELFF

clone_size: few
j_call: TRBJ2-5
v_call: TRBV20-1
cdr3_length: 13
cdr3_aa: CSAPSNREETQYF

clone_size: few
j_call: TRBJ2-7
v_call: TRBV20-1
cdr3_length: 14
cdr3_aa: CSASKLPVAYEQYF

clone_size: many
j_call: TRBJ1-1
v_call: TRBV7-6
cdr3_length: 13
cdr3_aa: CASSVTVNTEAFF

clone_size: NA
j_call: TRBJ2-7
v_call: TRBV10-3
cdr3_length: 16
cdr3_aa: CAISAFGLAVGDEQYF

clone_size: many
j_call: TRBJ1-3
v_call: TRBV28
cdr3_length: 14
cdr3_aa: CASSWQAHGNTIYF

clone_size: many
j_call: TRBJ2-1
v_call: TRBV29-1
cdr3_length: 13
cdr3_aa: CSVGGGSYNEQFF